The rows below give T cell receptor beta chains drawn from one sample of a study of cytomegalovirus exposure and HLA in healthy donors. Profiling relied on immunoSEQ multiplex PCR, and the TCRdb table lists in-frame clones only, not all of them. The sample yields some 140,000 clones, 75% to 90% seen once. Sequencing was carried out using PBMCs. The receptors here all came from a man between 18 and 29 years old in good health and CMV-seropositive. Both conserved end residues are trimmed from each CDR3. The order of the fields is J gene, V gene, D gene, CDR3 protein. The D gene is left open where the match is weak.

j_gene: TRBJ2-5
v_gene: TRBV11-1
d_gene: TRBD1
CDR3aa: ASSLGDRGETQY

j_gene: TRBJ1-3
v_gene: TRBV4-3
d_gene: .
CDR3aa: ASSQDRSSGNTIY

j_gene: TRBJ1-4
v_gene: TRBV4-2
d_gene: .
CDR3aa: ASSQGPTGSREKLF

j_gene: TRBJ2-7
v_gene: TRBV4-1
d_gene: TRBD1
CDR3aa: ASRGTGKYEQY

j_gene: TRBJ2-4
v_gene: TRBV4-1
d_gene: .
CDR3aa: ASSQLYLAKNIQY

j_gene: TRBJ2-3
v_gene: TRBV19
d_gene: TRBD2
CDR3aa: ASKGGTSGRDTQY

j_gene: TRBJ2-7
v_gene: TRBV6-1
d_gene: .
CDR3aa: ASSRGRRSYEQY

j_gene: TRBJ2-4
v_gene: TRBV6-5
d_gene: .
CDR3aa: ASSSRVPGAKNIQY

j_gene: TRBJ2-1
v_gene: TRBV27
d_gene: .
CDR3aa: ASSLTGGNYNEQF

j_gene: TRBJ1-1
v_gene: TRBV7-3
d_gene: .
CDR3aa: ASSLGAGASEAF

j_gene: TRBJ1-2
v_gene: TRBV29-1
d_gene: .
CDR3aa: SVEEEEGYGYT

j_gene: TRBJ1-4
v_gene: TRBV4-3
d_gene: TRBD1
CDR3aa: ASSQRDRDEKLF

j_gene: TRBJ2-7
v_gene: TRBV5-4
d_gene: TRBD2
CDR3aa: ASSSASGRAYEQY

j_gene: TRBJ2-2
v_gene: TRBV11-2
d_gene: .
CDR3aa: ASSQREFTNTGELF

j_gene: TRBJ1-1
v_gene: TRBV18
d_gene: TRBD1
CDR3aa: ASSPRGQGTEAF

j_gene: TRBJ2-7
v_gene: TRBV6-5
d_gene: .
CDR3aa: ASREGGYYEQY

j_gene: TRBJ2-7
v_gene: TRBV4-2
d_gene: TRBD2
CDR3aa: ASSPREDPYEQY

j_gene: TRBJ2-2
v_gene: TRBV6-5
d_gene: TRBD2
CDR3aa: ASSQREAGELF

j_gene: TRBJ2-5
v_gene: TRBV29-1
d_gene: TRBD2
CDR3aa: SVEGYGGETQY

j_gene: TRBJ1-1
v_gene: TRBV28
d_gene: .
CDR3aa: ASSLRQGRAF

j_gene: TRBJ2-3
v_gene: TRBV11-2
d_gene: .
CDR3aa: ASSITSGADTQY

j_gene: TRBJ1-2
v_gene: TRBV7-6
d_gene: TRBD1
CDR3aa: ASSLQGDLGYT

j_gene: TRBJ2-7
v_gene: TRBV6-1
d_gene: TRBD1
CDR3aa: ASSEGQGRGYWEQY

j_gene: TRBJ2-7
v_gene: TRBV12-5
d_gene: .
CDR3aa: ASGLDRNYEQY

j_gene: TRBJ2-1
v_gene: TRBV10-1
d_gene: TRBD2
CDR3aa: ASSDHCAGLAKF

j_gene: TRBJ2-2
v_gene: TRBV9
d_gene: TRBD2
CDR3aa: ASSVRSGVPNTGELF

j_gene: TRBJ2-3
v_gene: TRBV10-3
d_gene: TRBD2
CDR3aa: AISPGTSGRSTDTQY

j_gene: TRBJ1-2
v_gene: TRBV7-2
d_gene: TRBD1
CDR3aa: ASSLGSRDRRIGGYT

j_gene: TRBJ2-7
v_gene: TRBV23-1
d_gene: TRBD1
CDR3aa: ASSQSGTGTGGPYEQY

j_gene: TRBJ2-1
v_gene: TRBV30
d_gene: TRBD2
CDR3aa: AWSGVGTRITNSYNEQF

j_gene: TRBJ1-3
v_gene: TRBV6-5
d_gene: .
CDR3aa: ASSSETGNTIY

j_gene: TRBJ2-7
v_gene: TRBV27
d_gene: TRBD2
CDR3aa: ASRLTSASRHSYEQY

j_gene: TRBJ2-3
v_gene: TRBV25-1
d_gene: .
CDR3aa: ASTPAGGTDTQY

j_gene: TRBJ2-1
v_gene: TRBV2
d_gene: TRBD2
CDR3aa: ASSDLASGAYNEQF

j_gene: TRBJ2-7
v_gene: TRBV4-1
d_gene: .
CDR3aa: ASSQEIRGRTYEQY

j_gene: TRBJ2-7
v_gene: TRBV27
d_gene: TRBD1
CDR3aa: ASSLTGQGTYEQY

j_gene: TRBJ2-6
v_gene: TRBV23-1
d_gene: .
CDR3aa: ASTSDREPSGANVLT

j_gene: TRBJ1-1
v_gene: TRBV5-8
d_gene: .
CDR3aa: ASSLDGGMNTEAF

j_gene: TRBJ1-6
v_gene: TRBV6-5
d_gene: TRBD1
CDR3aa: ASHRGASYNSPLH

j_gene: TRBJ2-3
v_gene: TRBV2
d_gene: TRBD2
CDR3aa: ASSRLLAGGTDTQY

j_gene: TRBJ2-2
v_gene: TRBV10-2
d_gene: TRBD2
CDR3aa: ASLWVIAGRTGELF

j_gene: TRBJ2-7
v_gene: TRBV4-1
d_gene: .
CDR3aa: ASSAQPGSYEQY

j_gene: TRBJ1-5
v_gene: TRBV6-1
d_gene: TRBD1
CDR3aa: ASRDRGVSPAQH

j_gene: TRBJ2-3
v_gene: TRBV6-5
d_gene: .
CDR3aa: ASSLQGSWPDTQY

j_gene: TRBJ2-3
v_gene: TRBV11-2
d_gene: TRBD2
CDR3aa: ASSFIPRRGRDTQY

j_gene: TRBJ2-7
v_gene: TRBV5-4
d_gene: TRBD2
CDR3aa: ASSSLAGAAYEQY

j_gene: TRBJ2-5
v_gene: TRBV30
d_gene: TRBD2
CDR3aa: AWTRLAGAGETQY